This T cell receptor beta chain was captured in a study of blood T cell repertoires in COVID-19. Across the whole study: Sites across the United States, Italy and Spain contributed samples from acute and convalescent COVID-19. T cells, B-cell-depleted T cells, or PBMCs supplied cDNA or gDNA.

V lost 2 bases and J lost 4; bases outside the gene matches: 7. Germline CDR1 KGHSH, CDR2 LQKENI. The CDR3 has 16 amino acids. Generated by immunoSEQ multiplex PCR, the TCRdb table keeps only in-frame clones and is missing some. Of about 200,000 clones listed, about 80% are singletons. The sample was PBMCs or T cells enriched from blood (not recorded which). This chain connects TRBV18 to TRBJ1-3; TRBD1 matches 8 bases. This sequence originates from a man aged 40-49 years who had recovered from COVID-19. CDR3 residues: CASSPVDGTGGNTIYF. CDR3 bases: TGTGCCAGCTCACCAGTTGATGGGACAGGAGGAAACACCATATATTTT. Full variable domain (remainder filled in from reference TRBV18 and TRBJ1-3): NAGVMQNPRHLVRRRGQEARLRCSPMKGHSHVYWYRQLPEEGLKFMVYLQKENIIDESGMPKERFSAEFPKEGPSILRIQQVVRGDSAAYFCASSPVDGTGGNTIYFGEGSWLTVV.